Listed below are T cell receptor beta chains from one sample, sequenced in a study of T cells in Graves' hyperthyroidism and ophthalmopathy. TCRdb redid the calling of the multiplex PCR reads with MiXCR, one entry per CDR3 protein. The sample lists around 760,000 distinct CDR3 sequences; 35% were seen once. Sequencing was carried out using blood. The receptors originated from a woman aged 40 to 50 with Graves' hyperthyroidism. Each CDR3 is given with its conserved first and last residue. A D gene is named only where the DNA matches it firmly. Clone size is given for some rows only: seen once, a few or many times, or a class if the clone is expanded.

abundance | j_gene | v_gene | d_gene | CDR3nt | CDR3aa
- | TRBJ2-7 | TRBV27 | - | TGTGCCAGCAGTTTATCGGGGAGAAGCCAGCTCTCCTACGAGCAGTACTTC | CASSLSGRSQLSYEQYF
few | TRBJ2-7 | TRBV28 | - | TGTGCCAGCATCCCCGTCACATCGGAATCCTACGAGCAGTACTTC | CASIPVTSESYEQYF
many | TRBJ1-1 | TRBV7-2 | - | TGTGCCAGCAGCTTAATCAGGGGCGAACCTACTGAAGCTTTCTTT | CASSLIRGEPTEAFF
- | TRBJ2-7 | TRBV7-2 | TRBD2 | TGTGCCAGCAGCCTGGTGGGCGGGAGGGTAGAGCAGTACTTC | CASSLVGGRVEQYF
- | TRBJ2-7 | TRBV14 | TRBD1 | TGTGCCAGCAGCGGGGTTCGGTCTGACAGGGGGTTTTACGAGCAGTACTTC | CASSGVRSDRGFYEQYF
- | TRBJ1-6 | TRBV7-9 | - | TGTGCCAGCAGCCCCCGGGGACTCCTTGATTCACCCCTCCACTTT | CASSPRGLLDSPLHF
- | TRBJ1-1 | TRBV13 | - | TGTGCCAGCAGCCGGGGGGGGCTCCGAACTGAAGCTTTCTTT | CASSRGGLRTEAFF
many | TRBJ1-5 | TRBV12-3/TRBV12-4 | - | TGTGCCAGCTCTATCACTCAGCCCCAGCATTTT | CASSITQPQHF
many | TRBJ1-5 | TRBV19 | TRBD1 | TGTGCCAGTAGTCTCGGGACAGGGGGCACTCAGCCCCAGCATTTT | CASSLGTGGTQPQHF
few | TRBJ1-5 | TRBV6-5 | - | TGTGCCAGCAGTTCAAACACGTATAGCAATCAGCCCCAGCATTTT | CASSSNTYSNQPQHF
many | TRBJ1-2 | TRBV12-3/TRBV12-4 | TRBD1 | TGTGCCAGCAGTTTAGCCCGGACAGGGATAGGCTACACCTTC | CASSLARTGIGYTF
- | TRBJ2-7 | TRBV7-2 | - | TGTGCCAGCAGCTCAACCGGGACGGAAAGTCTATTTTTAAGCTCCTACGAGCAGTACTTC | CASSSTGTESLFLSSYEQYF
- | TRBJ2-7 | TRBV9 | - | TGTGCCAGCAGCGTAGATTCACTAGTGGGAGCCGAGCAGTACTTC | CASSVDSLVGAEQYF
- | TRBJ1-6 | TRBV2 | TRBD1 | TGTGCCAGCAGTGATGCAGGGGGCGGTTTCAATTCACCCCTCCACTTT | CASSDAGGGFNSPLHF
many | TRBJ2-5 | TRBV7-8 | - | TGTGCCACCCAAAAGGGGACCCAGTACTTC | CATQKGTQYF
many | TRBJ1-6 | TRBV9 | - | TGTGCCATCAGCGTAGGTAGACAGGACAATTCACCCCTCCACTTT | CAISVGRQDNSPLHF
once | TRBJ1-1 | TRBV12-3/TRBV12-4 | - | TGTGCCAGCAGTTTCACAGGACAGTCTGAAGCTTTCTTT | CASSFTGQSEAFF
many | TRBJ2-6 | TRBV25-1 | TRBD2 | TGTGCCAGCAGTGTCCAGGTGGGAGGGCCTGGGGCCAACGTCCTGACTTTC | CASSVQVGGPGANVLTF
few | TRBJ1-1 | TRBV6-1 | - | TGTGCCAGCAGTGAAGAAGTTTGGCAGAACACTGAAGCTTTCTTT | CASSEEVWQNTEAFF
once | TRBJ1-1 | TRBV2 | TRBD1 | TGTGCCAGCAGTGAAAAGGGACAGGGGAGGTACACTGAAGCTTTCTTT | CASSEKGQGRYTEAFF
many | TRBJ2-5 | TRBV2 | - | TGTGCCGGATTATTAGGGGGTGGACAAGAGACCCAGTACTTC | CAGLLGGGQETQYF
many | TRBJ2-5 | TRBV29-1 | TRBD2 | TGCAGCGTTCCTGTGACTAGCCGTGCAGAGACCCAGTACTTC | CSVPVTSRAETQYF
few | TRBJ1-2 | TRBV7-9 | - | TGTGCCAGCAGTTCAGGGACGCTCTCCTATGGCTACACCTTC | CASSSGTLSYGYTF
many | TRBJ2-7 | TRBV7-2 | - | TGTGCCAGCAGCGTCGCGGCGCCTGAAACCTACGAGCAGTACTTC | CASSVAAPETYEQYF
- | TRBJ1-1 | TRBV12-3/TRBV12-4 | - | TGTGCCAGCAGCGGGACAAGAACGGCTTTCTTT | CASSGTRTAFF
many | TRBJ1-1 | TRBV6-5 | - | TGTGCCAGCAGTCGCGATTTGAACACTGAAGCTTTCTTT | CASSRDLNTEAFF
- | TRBJ2-3 | TRBV19 | - | TGTGCCAGTAGTACTAGCGCGAGCACAGATACGCAGTATTTT | CASSTSASTDTQYF
few | TRBJ1-6 | TRBV7-2 | - | TGTGCCAGCAGCTTAGAAGGGACCCAGAATTCACCCCTCCACTTT | CASSLEGTQNSPLHF
many | TRBJ2-2 | TRBV14 | - | TGTGCCAGCAGCCAAGCAAGGGGGACCGGGGAGCTGTTTTTT | CASSQARGTGELFF
- | TRBJ2-5 | TRBV7-2 | TRBD2 | TGTGCCAGCAGCTTCCCCGGGAGGGCGGGTCAAGAGACCCAGTACTTC | CASSFPGRAGQETQYF
few | TRBJ2-7 | TRBV5-1 | TRBD2 | TGCGCCAGCAGCTTGGGGGGACTAGCTAGCGCCGAGCAGTACTTC | CASSLGGLASAEQYF
many | TRBJ1-5 | TRBV29-1 | TRBD1 | TGCAGCGCTATGGGACAGGGGAGGAATCAGCCCCAGCATTTT | CSAMGQGRNQPQHF
many | TRBJ2-7 | TRBV29-1 | - | TGCAGCGTTGTCGACCACCTGCAACACGAGCAGTACTTC | CSVVDHLQHEQYF
few | TRBJ1-2 | TRBV6-5 | - | TGTGCCAGCAGTTACGGACCGGCGGCATACTATGGCTACACCTTC | CASSYGPAAYYGYTF
many | TRBJ1-3 | TRBV7-9 | - | TGTGCCAGCATCACCTACCCCTCTGGAAACACCATATATTTT | CASITYPSGNTIYF
- | TRBJ2-2 | TRBV9 | TRBD2 | TGTGCCAGCAGCGCGGCTAGCGGGTATCCTCCTGACACCGGGGAGCTGTTTTTT | CASSAASGYPPDTGELFF
few | TRBJ2-2 | TRBV19 | - | TGTGCCAGTAGTATGAACAGGGGAGGCACCGGGGAGCTGTTTTTT | CASSMNRGGTGELFF
many | TRBJ1-1 | TRBV13 | - | TGTGCCAGCAGCACGCGCCACAGGAACACTGAAGCTTTCTTT | CASSTRHRNTEAFF
- | TRBJ1-5 | TRBV7-2 | - | TGTGCCAACAGCTGGGACACTTTTAGCAATCAGCCCCAGCATTTT | CANSWDTFSNQPQHF
- | TRBJ1-3 | TRBV19 | TRBD1 | TGTGCCAGTAGTATTGACAGGGGAGACACCATATATTTT | CASSIDRGDTIYF
- | TRBJ1-4 | TRBV6-1 | - | TGTGCCAGCAGTCCATTAGGTTTAGAGGAAAAACTGTTTTTT | CASSPLGLEEKLFF